The rows below give T cell receptor beta chains drawn from one sample of a study of blood T cells in healthy people across ages. TCRdb re-derived calls from the 5' RACE reads in MiXCR, one entry per CDR3 protein. The sample lists about 630,000 distinct CDR3 sequences; roughly 20% were seen once. Material: blood. All receptors come from a man between 65 and 80 years old in good health. CDR3s leave out the opening cysteine and the closing phenylalanine or tryptophan. D genes are given only for firm matches.

j_call d_call v_call cdr3_aa
TRBJ2-5 NA TRBV9 ASSGYGTPQETQY
TRBJ2-7 NA TRBV7-2 ASSLYEGQY
TRBJ2-5 NA TRBV10-3 AITQGSQETRY
TRBJ1-4 TRBD1 TRBV11-2 ASSDQGQAEKLF
TRBJ2-5 NA TRBV21-1 ASSKGPGQAYQETQY
TRBJ1-5 NA TRBV29-1 SVEIQGSNQPQH
TRBJ2-5 TRBD2 TRBV20-1 SADPGGRVQETQY
TRBJ2-3 NA TRBV3-1 ASSQRGSADTQY
TRBJ1-2 NA TRBV12-3/TRBV12-4 ASSPGFFGYT
NA TRBD1 TRBV10-3 AIRDFRGHGEQF
TRBJ2-7 TRBD2 TRBV29-1 SVTRGGYYEQY
TRBJ2-2 TRBD2 TRBV15 ATTWTSGNAGELF
TRBJ2-1 TRBD2 TRBV29-1 SVEIAGVYNEQF
TRBJ2-7 TRBD2 TRBV7-2 ASSFRTSGSYEQY
TRBJ2-7 TRBD2 TRBV5-1 ASSLITSGFYEQY
TRBJ1-5 NA TRBV4-1 ASSPFAPGTVDSNQPQH
TRBJ2-2 NA TRBV5-1 ASCQPPNTGELF
TRBJ2-3 NA TRBV29-1 SVEKYQGGSTDTQY
TRBJ2-1 NA TRBV14 ASSQVAGAGNEQF
TRBJ2-5 NA TRBV20-1 SVWLPAQETQY
TRBJ2-2 TRBD2 TRBV7-9 ASSNGLAGTGELF
TRBJ1-2 NA TRBV7-7 ASSRGRSYGYT
TRBJ2-1 TRBD1 TRBV6-5 ASTRQGGGNEQF
TRBJ1-2 NA TRBV20-1 SANPGQTRYGYT
TRBJ2-2 NA TRBV7-9 ASREGDTGELF
TRBJ1-2 TRBD1 TRBV5-1 ASSYGTATNYGYT
TRBJ2-3 NA TRBV2 ASSRGSAGTDTQY
TRBJ2-5 NA TRBV6-5 ASTGIAGPQETQY
TRBJ1-6 NA TRBV7-9 ASSLERTNSPLH
TRBJ1-6 NA TRBV6-5 ASSYAPPGASNSPLH
TRBJ2-3 TRBD1 TRBV5-1 ASSSEQITGADTQY
TRBJ2-3 NA TRBV5-1 ASRNQGYASTDTQY
TRBJ1-3 NA TRBV12-3/TRBV12-4 ASSLYRNSGNTIY
TRBJ2-1 NA TRBV21-1 ASSKTGRAGVEQF
TRBJ1-1 TRBD1 TRBV29-1 SVLSGGTEAF
NA TRBD1 TRBV29-1 SGNRGDEQY
TRBJ2-3 TRBD1 TRBV29-1 SDRQGNTDTQY
TRBJ2-5 NA TRBV21-1 ASSPRGFIQETQY
NA NA TRBV20-1 SAPILGLGTQY
TRBJ1-2 NA TRBV4-3 ASSQSDRRLGYT
TRBJ1-4 NA TRBV29-1 SGLSGEKLF
TRBJ2-3 NA TRBV29-1 SVDLAPGDTQY